This T cell receptor beta chain was captured by sequencing in a study of blood T cell repertoires in COVID-19. Overall study: The United States, Italy and Spain provided the acute and convalescent COVID-19 samples. Sample material is recorded as cDNA or gDNA derived from T cells, B-cell-depleted T cells, or PBMCs.

There are 15 residues in the CDR3. CDR1 is MNHNS and CDR2 is SASEGT in the germline V gene. The V and J ends lost 2 bases and 5 bases respectively, with 15 bases between them. Enrollees, about 18 to 95 years old, lived in fewer than 25 US areas. Cohorts were determined from participant-reported clinical history. Assay: immunoSEQ multiplex PCR; the TCRdb copy retains only in-frame clones and omits some. The sample includes fewer than 250,000 clones, approximately 88% of them seen just once. This TCR came from a woman aged 25 to 39 who had been exposed to COVID-19. Material: PBMCs or T cells enriched from blood (not recorded which). The rearrangement links TRBV6-1 to TRBJ2-5; D might be TRBD2 (5 bases). CDR3 amino acids: CASSEPVGEEETQYF. The CDR3 DNA is TGTGCCAGCAGTGAACCGGTGGGAGAGGAGGAGACCCAGTACTTC.